The T cell receptor beta chain under discussion was sequenced for a study of T cell repertoires in cytomegalovirus infection. Study-level information: Public TCR beta signatures provided an indication of both CMV infection and a matching HLA type. General study results and limits: Within the response measured ex vivo, HLA-C-restricted CMV-specific TCR beta clonotypes were dominant.

This clonotype was seen many times. What it recognizes is unknown. In TCRdb, the reads were re-called with MiXCR into one record per CDR3 protein. The sample carries 570,000 or so distinct CDR3 sequences, around two fifths recorded once. This CDR3 region has 14 residues. Germline CDR1 is SGHTA and CDR2 is FQGNSA. V was clipped by 3 bases and J by 2 bases; unmatched bases: 1. The chain has TRBV7-2 and TRBJ2-3; 8 nucleotides agree with TRBD1. This TCR derives from a human donor in good health (CMV status not recorded). Some clones in this sample may be carry-over from other donors' samples. Sample: cultured PBMCs, taken from culture after CMV antigen stimulation. CDR3: CASSLDRATDTQYF. The CDR3 DNA follows: TGTGCCAGCAGCTTGGACAGGGCCACAGATACGCAGTATTTT.